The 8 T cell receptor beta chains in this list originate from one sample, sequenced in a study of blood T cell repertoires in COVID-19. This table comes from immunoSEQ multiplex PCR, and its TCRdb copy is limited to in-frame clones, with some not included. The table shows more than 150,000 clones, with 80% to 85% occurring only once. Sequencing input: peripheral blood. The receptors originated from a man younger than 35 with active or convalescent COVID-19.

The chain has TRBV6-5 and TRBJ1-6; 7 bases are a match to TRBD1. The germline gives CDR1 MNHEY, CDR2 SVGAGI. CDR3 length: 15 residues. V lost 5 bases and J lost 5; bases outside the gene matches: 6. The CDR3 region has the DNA TGTGCCAGCAGTCCCGGGACAGTGAATAATTCACCCCTCCACTTT. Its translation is CASSPGTVNNSPLHF.

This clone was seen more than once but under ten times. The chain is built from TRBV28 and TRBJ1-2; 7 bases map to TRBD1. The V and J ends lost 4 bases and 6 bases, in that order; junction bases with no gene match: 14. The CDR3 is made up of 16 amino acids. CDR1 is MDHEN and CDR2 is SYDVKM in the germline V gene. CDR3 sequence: CASSSPPPQGLDGYTF. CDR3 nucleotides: TGTGCCAGCAGTTCACCCCCCCCACAGGGGCTGGATGGCTACACCTTC.

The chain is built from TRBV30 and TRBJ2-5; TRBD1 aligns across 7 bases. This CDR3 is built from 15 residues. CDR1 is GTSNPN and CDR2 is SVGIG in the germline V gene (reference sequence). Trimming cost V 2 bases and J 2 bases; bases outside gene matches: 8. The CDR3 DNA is TGTGCCTGGAGTCTCACCGGGACAGCTCAAGAGACCCAGTACTTC. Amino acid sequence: CAWSLTGTAQETQYF.

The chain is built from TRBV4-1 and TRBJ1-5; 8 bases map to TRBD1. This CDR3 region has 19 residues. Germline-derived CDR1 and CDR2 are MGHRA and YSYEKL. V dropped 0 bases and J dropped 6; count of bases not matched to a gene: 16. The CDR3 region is CASSQETGTGEPATQPQHF. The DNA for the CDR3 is TGCGCCAGCAGCCAAGAGACCGGGACAGGAGAACCTGCGACTCAGCCCCAGCATTTT.

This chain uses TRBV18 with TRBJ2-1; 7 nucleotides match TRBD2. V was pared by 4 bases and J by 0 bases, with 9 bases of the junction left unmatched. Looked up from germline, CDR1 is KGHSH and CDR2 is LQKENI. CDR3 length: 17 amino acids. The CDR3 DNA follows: TGTGCCAGCTCACTGGCTAGCGGAGGAATCTCCTACAATGAGCAGTTCTTC. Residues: CASSLASGGISYNEQFF.

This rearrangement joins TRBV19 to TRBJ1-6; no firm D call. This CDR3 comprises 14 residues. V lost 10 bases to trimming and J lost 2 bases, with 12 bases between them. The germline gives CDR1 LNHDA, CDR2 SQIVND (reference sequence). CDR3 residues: CATKRDPYNSPLHF. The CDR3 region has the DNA TGTGCCACCAAGAGGGATCCCTATAATTCACCCCTCCACTTT. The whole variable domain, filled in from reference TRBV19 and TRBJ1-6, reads DGGITQSPKYLFRKEGQNVTLSCEQNLNHDAMYWYRQDPGQGLRLIYYSQIVNDFQKGDIAEGYSVSREKKESFPLTVTSAQKNPTAFYLCATKRDPYNSPLHFGNGTRLTVT.

The chain's CDR3 is CASSVSAGPTYNEQFF. The CDR3, as DNA: TGTGCCAGTAGCGTCTCGGCGGGCCCCACCTACAATGAGCAGTTCTTC. This chain links TRBV19 with TRBJ2-1, with D maybe TRBD2 (5 bases). The germline V gene encodes CDR1 LNHDA and CDR2 SQIVND (reference sequence). V was shortened by 6 bases and J by 2 bases, with 17 bases between the two germline ends. The CDR3 sequence is 16 residues long.

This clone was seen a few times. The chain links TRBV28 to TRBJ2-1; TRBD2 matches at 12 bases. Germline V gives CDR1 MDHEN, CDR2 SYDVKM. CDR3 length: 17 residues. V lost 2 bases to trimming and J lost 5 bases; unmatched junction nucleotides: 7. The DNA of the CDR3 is TGTGCCAGCAGTTTAATTCGACTAGCGGGAGTGAACAATGAGCAGTTCTTC. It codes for CASSLIRLAGVNNEQFF.